This T cell receptor beta chain is drawn from a study of beta chain features in type 1 diabetes. Expressed TCRB transcripts were sequenced after all isolated RNA was converted to cDNA. Using immunoSEQ multiplex PCR, the repertoire was profiled, and TCRdb retains in-frame clones only, with some absent. The sample yields about 900,000 clones, about a sixth seen once. Trimming pared 1 base from V and 5 bases from J, leaving 12 bases between. The CDR3 sequence is 14 residues long. Germline loops: CDR1 SGHRS, CDR2 YFSETQ. The J gene is TRBJ2-5, the V gene TRBV5-1; D not resolved. Sequences were obtained from naive CD4+ T cells from blood. This TCR derives from a woman in her late teens or twenties in good health. As DNA, the CDR3 is TGCGCCAGCAGCTTGTTGAACAGCCGGGAGACCCAGTACTTC. Translated, it gives CASSLLNSRETQYF.